The rows below give T cell receptor beta chains drawn from one sample of a study of cytomegalovirus exposure and HLA in healthy donors. Libraries were prepared by immunoSEQ multiplex PCR; TCRdb keeps only in-frame clonotypes and omits some of them. The data hold 150,000 to 200,000 clones, with about 85% observed a single time. Material for sequencing was PBMCs. The receptors shown here come from a woman in her 50s in good health and CMV-seronegative. CDR3s include the opening cysteine and the closing phenylalanine or tryptophan. The D gene is left open where the match is weak. Size tells how often a clone was seen (once, few, many) or the class of an expanded clone, and some rows leave it out.

>.|TRBV28|.|TRBJ1-5
CASTPVWSQPQHF
TGTGCCAGCACCCCGGTTTGGTCTCAGCCCCAGCATTTT
>TRBD1|TRBV9|few|TRBJ1-5
CASSAGQPNQPQHF
TGTGCCAGCAGCGCGGGACAGCCTAATCAGCCCCAGCATTTT
>TRBD1|TRBV2|.|TRBJ1-2
CASRSARTGQGGYTF
TGTGCCAGCAGAAGTGCAAGGACAGGGCAGGGCGGCTACACCTTC
>TRBD1|TRBV5-1|.|TRBJ2-3
CASSLSGTGGTDTQYF
TGCGCCAGCAGCCTATCCGGGACAGGGGGAACAGATACGCAGTATTTT
>.|TRBV5-1|few|TRBJ1-2
CASSLEGVGYTF
TGCGCCAGCAGCTTGGAAGGGGTAGGCTACACCTTC
>TRBD2|TRBV9|.|TRBJ2-1
CASSLIGTSGGAEQFF
TGTGCCAGCAGCCTTATTGGGACTAGCGGGGGGGCCGAGCAGTTCTTC
>TRBD2|TRBV7-3|.|TRBJ2-2
CASSLISGGAGELFF
TGTGCCAGCAGCTTAATTAGCGGGGGGGCCGGGGAGCTGTTTTTT
>.|TRBV6-6|.|TRBJ1-2
CASSSRQRGYTF
TGTGCCAGCAGTTCTAGACAGAGGGGCTACACCTTC
>.|TRBV29-1|few|TRBJ1-1
CSVVGVSGGNTEAFF
TGCAGCGTTGTCGGTGTGAGCGGGGGGAACACTGAAGCTTTCTTT
>TRBD1|TRBV6-5|once|TRBJ1-6
CASSLQGERSPLHF
TGTGCCAGCAGCTTACAGGGGGAGAGGTCACCCCTCCACTTT
>.|TRBV6-5|.|TRBJ1-6
CASSSAYNSPLHF
TGTGCCAGCAGTTCAGCCTATAATTCACCCCTCCACTTT
>TRBD1|TRBV7-2|.|TRBJ2-7
CASSYRDRGFYEQYF
TGTGCCAGCAGCTACCGGGACAGGGGTTTCTACGAGCAGTACTTC
>TRBD2|TRBV11-2|.|TRBJ2-3
CASRGLADTDTQYF
TGTGCCAGCAGGGGACTAGCGGACACAGATACGCAGTATTTT
>TRBD1|TRBV5-4|.|TRBJ1-2
CASSPGTGGYGYTF
TGTGCCAGCAGCCCCGGGACAGGGGGTTATGGCTACACCTTC
>TRBD1|TRBV28|.|TRBJ2-7
CASSPDRARTYEQYF
TGTGCCAGCAGTCCCGACAGGGCAAGAACTTACGAGCAGTACTTC
>TRBD1|TRBV11-3|.|TRBJ2-2
CASSLGQGAGELFF
TGTGCCAGCAGCTTAGGACAGGGGGCCGGGGAGCTGTTTTTT
>TRBD1|TRBV7-9|.|TRBJ1-4
CASSLGDRGLSEKLFF
TGTGCCAGCAGCTTGGGGGACAGGGGTCTCTCAGAAAAACTGTTTTTT
>TRBD2|TRBV28|.|TRBJ2-1
CTVSGRVTYNEQFF
TGTACCGTTAGCGGGAGGGTCACCTACAATGAGCAGTTCTTC
>.|TRBV18|.|TRBJ2-3
CASSRTSPDTQYF
TGTGCCAGCTCACGTACTAGCCCAGATACGCAGTATTTT
>TRBD2|TRBV11-3|.|TRBJ2-2
CASSDGLAGPGRSGELFF
TGTGCCAGCAGCGATGGACTAGCGGGACCCGGTCGGTCCGGGGAGCTGTTTTTT
>TRBD1|TRBV28|.|TRBJ1-6
CASTDRAPFTLHF
TGTGCCAGCACAGACAGGGCCCCCTTCACCCTCCACTTT
>TRBD2|TRBV4-2|.|TRBJ2-7
CASSQEVSGRSGYEQYF
TGTGCCAGCAGCCAAGAGGTGAGCGGGAGAAGTGGATACGAGCAGTACTTC
>.|TRBV5-6|.|TRBJ1-2
CASSFMAFPHYGYTF
TGTGCCAGCAGCTTTATGGCATTCCCTCACTATGGCTACACCTTC
>.|TRBV19|.|TRBJ1-4
CASSIKGSGEKLFF
TGTGCCAGTAGTATAAAAGGGAGCGGGGAAAAACTGTTTTTT
>TRBD1|TRBV6-5|.|TRBJ1-1
CQTGYTEAFF
TGCCAGACAGGGTACACTGAAGCTTTCTTT
>.|TRBV7-2|.|TRBJ2-5
CASSFWGEETQYF
TGTGCCAGCAGCTTTTGGGGAGAAGAGACCCAGTACTTC
>TRBD1|TRBV27|.|TRBJ2-1
CASSLTGQGFINEQFF
TGTGCCAGCAGTTTGACAGGACAGGGTTTCATCAATGAGCAGTTCTTC
>TRBD2|TRBV7-8|.|TRBJ2-5
CASTSGIFTNF
TGTGCCAGCACTAGCGGGATCTTCACGAACTTC
>.|TRBV10-3|few|TRBJ1-1
CAISAREGTTGAFF
TGTGCCATCAGTGCCAGGGAAGGGACTACGGGAGCTTTCTTT
>TRBD2|TRBV4-3|.|TRBJ2-3
CASSQRGLAGGDTQYF
TGCGCCAGCAGCCAGCGGGGACTAGCTGGCGGAGATACGCAGTATTTT
>.|TRBV11-3|.|TRBJ1-1
CASSLSQNTEAFF
TGTGCCAGCAGCTTAAGCCAGAACACTGAAGCTTTCTTT